Listed here are 3 T cell receptor beta chains from one sample, sequenced in a study of STAT5B mutations in CD4+ large granular lymphocyte leukemia. Using immunoSEQ multiplex PCR, the repertoire was profiled, and TCRdb retains in-frame clones only, with some absent. The table records about 48,000 clones, 55% to 75% of them present only once. Input material: CD4+ T cells from blood buffy coats. All receptors come from a human donor in good health.

V and J are TRBV28 and TRBJ2-7; possible D gene TRBD2, 5 bases. Trimming removed 6 bases from V and 2 bases from J, with 11 bases in between. From germline, CDR1 is MDHEN and CDR2 SYDVKM. The CDR3 loop spans 13 amino acids. CDR3 region: CASRPGGPYEQYF. The CDR3 nucleotides read TGTGCCAGCAGACCTGGAGGCCCCTACGAGCAGTACTTC. Variable domain in full (rest from reference TRBV28 and TRBJ2-7): DVKVTQSSRYLVKRTGEKVFLECVQDMDHENMFWYRQDPGLGLRLIYFSYDVKMKEKGDIPEGYSVSREKKERFSLILESASTNQTSMYLCASRPGGPYEQYFGPGTRLTVT.

This clone was detected a few times. The chain recombines TRBV30 with TRBJ2-2, with D possibly matching TRBD1 (5 bases). CDR3 length: 13 residues. With 8 bases removed from V and 1 base from J, the gap between germline ends came to 11 bases. Per germline, CDR1 GTSNPN and CDR2 SVGIG (reference sequence). The CDR3, as DNA: TGTGCCATAAAGCAGGGGAACACCGGGGAGCTGTTTTTT. Translating it yields CAIKQGNTGELFF. Drawing the rest from reference TRBV30 and TRBJ2-2, the complete variable domain is SQTIHQWPATLVQPVGSPLSLECTVEGTSNPNLYWYRQAAGRGLQLLFYSVGIGQISSEVPQNLSASRPQDRQFILSSKKLLLSDSGFYLCAIKQGNTGELFFGEGSRLTVL.

This clone showed up just a few times. The rearrangement links TRBV5-1 to TRBJ1-1; D not certain. This CDR3 has 13 amino acids. V was shortened by 5 bases and J by 1 base, with 9 bases between the two germline ends. Germline-derived CDR1 and CDR2 are SGHRS and YFSETQ. DNA of the CDR3: TGCGCCAGCAGTTCGACACAGAACACTGAAGCTTTCTTT. This codes for CASSSTQNTEAFF.